The 9 T cell receptor beta chains reported below all come from one sample, sequenced in a study of cytomegalovirus exposure and HLA in healthy donors. 13 Jbeta primers and 60 Vbeta primers were used for the PCR. This table comes from immunoSEQ multiplex PCR, and its TCRdb copy is limited to in-frame clones, with some not included. The table includes over 200,000 clones, over 65% detected once. The sample taken for sequencing was PBMCs. Source of these receptors: a woman aged 55 to 70 in good health and CMV-seropositive.

V and J are TRBV4-3 and TRBJ2-1; 10 bases fit TRBD2. V was clipped by 3 bases and J by 4 bases; unmatched bases: 15. Germline CDR1 is LGHNA and CDR2 is YSLEER. The CDR3 runs 19 residues. CDR3 in amino acids: CASSHGAGGSGSGYNEQFF. CDR3 coding DNA: TGCGCCAGCAGCCACGGAGCGGGGGGGAGCGGATCAGGATACAATGAGCAGTTCTTC.

The chain combines TRBV7-3 with TRBJ2-1; 8 bases line up with TRBD2. V gave up 5 bases and J gave up 7 bases; unmatched junction bases: 13. Germline lookup yields CDR1 SGHTA and CDR2 FQGTGA. The CDR3 consists of 16 residues. The CDR3 protein is CASSLHRAGVTNEQFF. The DNA for the CDR3 is TGTGCCAGCAGCCTCCACCGAGCGGGGGTTACGAATGAGCAGTTCTTC. The complete variable domain, with remaining parts taken from reference TRBV7-3 and TRBJ2-1, reads GAGVSQTPSNKVTEKGKYVELRCDPISGHTALYWYRQSLGQGPEFLIYFQGTGAADDSGLPNDRFFAVRPEGSVSTLKIQRTERGDSAVYLCASSLHRAGVTNEQFFGPGTRLTVL.

The chain joins TRBV9 to TRBJ2-7; D may be TRBD1 (6 bases). Trimming stripped 4 bases from V and 6 bases from J, with 20 bases between. Germline CDR1 SGDLS, CDR2 YYNGEE. The CDR3 sequence is 15 residues long. As DNA, the CDR3 is TGTGCCAGCAGCCATGGGACAACTGGGGGTCTCGAGCAGTACTTC. It translates to CASSHGTTGGLEQYF.

The chain is built from TRBV30 and TRBJ2-5, with 11 bases identical to TRBD2. The end of the DNA aligns better with TRBJ2-7, so the J call may be wrong. CDR3 length: 17 amino acids. CDR1 and CDR2 from the germline V gene are GTSNPN and SVGIG (reference sequence). The CDR3 region is CAWSVGTSGLPLYEQYF. The CDR3 region has the DNA TGTGCCTGGAGTGTAGGGACTAGCGGACTCCCCCTCTACGAGCAGTACTTC.

J is TRBJ2-7 and V is TRBV4-2; D call uncertain. The germline V gene has CDR1 LGHNA and CDR2 YNFKEQ. V was clipped by 0 bases and J by 2 bases, with 11 bases between them. CDR3 size: 15 residues. DNA for the CDR3: TGTGCCAGCAGCCAAGATGACGCGGCCGCCTACGAGCAGTACTTC. It specifies CASSQDDAAAYEQYF.

This clone appeared a single time. V is TRBV7-3 and J is TRBJ2-2; D gene ambiguous. The CDR3 runs 14 residues. Germline V gene data show CDR1 as SGHTA and CDR2 as FQGTGA. Deletions cut 2 bases from V and 5 bases from J, with 9 bases between. The DNA for the CDR3 is TGTGCCAGCAGCTTATTTGAGGCGACCGGGGAGCTGTTTTTT. It specifies CASSLFEATGELFF. The entire variable domain, with the rest obtained from reference TRBV7-3 and TRBJ2-2, is as follows: GAGVSQTPSNKVTEKGKYVELRCDPISGHTALYWYRQSLGQGPEFLIYFQGTGAADDSGLPNDRFFAVRPEGSVSTLKIQRTERGDSAVYLCASSLFEATGELFFGEGSRLTVL.

The chain employs TRBV29-1 and TRBJ2-1, with D perhaps TRBD2 (6 bases). Germline CDR1 reads SQVTM; CDR2 reads ANQGSEA. The CDR3 is made up of 14 amino acids. Trimming stripped 6 bases from V and 3 bases from J, with 15 bases between. CDR3 sequence reads: CSVGTLKIYNEQFF. Here the CDR3 DNA reads TGCAGCGTAGGGACTCTCAAAATCTACAATGAGCAGTTCTTC.

The chain couples TRBV6-1 to TRBJ2-1; 7 nucleotides line up with TRBD2. Germline trimming cut 8 bases from V and 0 bases from J; bases unmatched to any gene: 4. CDR3 size: 14 residues. From germline, CDR1 is MNHNS and CDR2 SASEGT. The CDR3 region is CASSGGRSYNEQFF. DNA of the CDR3: TGTGCCAGCTCGGGGGGTCGCTCCTACAATGAGCAGTTCTTC.

This clone was seen just once. The chain couples TRBV2 to TRBJ2-7; 10 bases map to TRBD2. In germline, CDR1 is SNHLY, CDR2 FYNNEI. After removal of 5 bases from V and 3 bases from J, the junction contained 7 bases not matched to a gene. The CDR3 has 15 residues. CDR3 bases: TGTGCCAGCAGTTCGGAGCGGGGGGGGCTCTACGAGCAGTACTTC. Amino acids: CASSSERGGLYEQYF.